This T cell receptor (beta chain) was found in a study of blood T cell repertoires in COVID-19 (dated by TCRdb to the early 2020s). Describing the broader study: Samples from collaborators originated in the United States, Italy and Spain and spanned both the acute and convalescent phases of COVID-19. The prospective study material was composed of cDNA or gDNA derived from T cells, B-cell-depleted T cells, or PBMCs. The dataset comprised deeply sampled blood TCRbeta repertoires from subjects exposed to, actively infected with, or recovered from COVID-19. A freely available public database, intended as a resource for researchers studying the immune response to SARS-CoV-2, is where the repertoires were released. Samples were obtained from the ongoing ImmuneRACE study (first 160 participants) and from over 1,000 subjects provided by 6 global collaborators. Nearly every sample came with metadata listing a de-identified subject ID, COVID-19 status, age in years and sex. Where HLA class I and class II types were available, the types were taken from metadata supplied by the sample provider, not from assay-based typing. Paper-wide results and their limitations: The quantity of clinical and demographic metadata differed by source and by participant and was supplied without curation.

Whole blood was collected in K2EDTA tubes by collaborating institutions according to the institutions' own protocols. For TCRbeta analysis, collaborators shipped samples as frozen whole blood, isolated PBMCs, or DNA extracted from either of those sample types. The germline V gene encodes CDR1 SGHDT and CDR2 YYEEEE. From the cysteine through the phenylalanine, the CDR3 covers 15 amino acids. The kept DNA is CDR3 alone, 45 bases in frame from the first base. The germline V end is reduced by 4 bases and the J end by 7 bases; junction bases left unmatched: 9. As to this clone: Its recognized antigen is unknown. Qualities for individual bases were not recorded, and no much larger clone is one base off.

TCRbeta CDR3 regions were amplified from genomic DNA using the immunoSEQ Assay, a bias-controlled multiplex PCR. Regarding the original processing steps: The number of nucleated cells in each sample was estimated by amplification of reference gene primers within the assay. Sequence reads were collapsed and filtered to measure the absolute abundance of every unique TCRbeta CDR3 rearrangement. Productive Simpson clonality was computed per sample as the square root of Simpson's diversity index over productive rearrangements. As stored in TCRdb, this immuneACCESS dataset retains in-frame rearrangements with V and J assigned. A fraction of the clones does not appear; measured against another copy, unresolved V genes explain less than half of the discrepancy, and the remainder lacks a known reason. V and J calls and clone size are those listed in that table; D and trimming were worked out from the DNA. The sample profile shows fewer than 200,000 clones; over 80% of them were found once. The ten largest make up roughly 9.1% of the sample.

The receptor comes from a woman of 80 years or more with active or convalescent COVID-19. This receptor chain uses TRBV5-6 and TRBJ2-2, with 8 bases matching TRBD1. Material: peripheral blood. The CDR3 reads CASSRRQGRHGELFF. The bases read TGTGCCAGCAGCAGGAGACAGGGGCGCCACGGGGAGCTGTTTTTT.